What follows is one T cell receptor beta chain and its context. The target antigen is unknown. The assay was immunoSEQ multiplex PCR, and TCRdb's table has in-frame clones only and misses some. Of about 97,000 clones in the sample, approximately 88% were seen once. Each patient experienced a relapse that followed autologous stem cell transplantation, and brentuximab vedotin exposure varied. The source of the sample is a study of PD-1 blockade in classical Hodgkin lymphoma. Whole-study context: Patients were dosed intravenously with nivolumab at 3 mg/kg every 2 weeks.

General study findings and limits: CD4+ TCR diversity, unlike CD8+, rose significantly by C4D1. Healthy donors were reported to have higher baseline TCR diversity than newly diagnosed patients. Nivolumab initiated under 1 year post-ASCT led to patient exclusion.

Looked up from germline, CDR1 is MDHEN and CDR2 is SYDVKM. This CDR3 has 16 residues. V was pared by 2 bases and J by 4 bases, with 7 bases of the junction left unmatched. The chain is built from TRBV28 and TRBJ2-1; TRBD1 aligns across 8 bases. The source material was peripheral blood mononuclear cells (PBMCs), sampled at baseline. The sequence was obtained from a human donor with classical Hodgkin lymphoma. CDR3: CASSLVRQGAYNEQFF. CDR3 DNA sequence: TGTGCCAGCAGTTTAGTGCGTCAGGGGGCTTACAATGAGCAGTTCTTC.